This T cell receptor (beta chain) was recorded in a study of blood T cell repertoires in COVID-19. Study overall: Acute and convalescent COVID-19 specimens originated in the United States, Italy and Spain.

Original methodology: Nucleated cell counts were estimated from reference gene primer amplification. Method: immunoSEQ multiplex PCR; TCRdb's copy keeps in-frame clones and lacks some. V and J calls and clone size come straight from that table; D and trimming were deduced from the DNA. The table includes under 120,000 clones, more than 60% detected once. This clone was seen a handful of times. Sequencing input: peripheral blood. This TCR derives from a man in his sixties or seventies with active or convalescent COVID-19.

The CDR3 DNA reads TGTGCCAGCAGTTCCCAACTAGCGGACCAAGAGACCCAGTACTTC. Amino acid sequence: CASSSQLADQETQYF. The chain employs TRBV6-5 and TRBJ2-5, with 8 bases fitting TRBD2. Germline values: CDR1 MNHEY, CDR2 SVGAGI. CDR3 size: 15 residues. V lost 4 bases and J lost 0; bases outside the gene matches: 4.